The sequence of this T cell receptor beta chain was determined in a study of circulating and synovial CD4+ cells in juvenile arthritis. The method was immunoSEQ multiplex PCR; TCRdb's version includes in-frame clones alone and lacks a portion of them. The data contain about 32,000 clones, 93% of them singletons. The V end was cut by 0 bases, the J end by 0 bases, with 12 bases between. CDR1 is MGHRA, CDR2 YSYEKL, per germline. The CDR3 spans 17 residues. A note on this clone: Antigen unknown.

Study conclusions and caveats: The pathogenic-like versus bulk T cell difference escaped Vbeta family analysis. Overlap with synovium rose as more T cells were sequenced.

The TCR sequence derives from a human donor with juvenile idiopathic arthritis. The V call is TRBV4-1, the J call TRBJ1-5; D gene ambiguous. Sequences were obtained from CD4+ T cells from blood. The CDR3 nucleotides are TGCGCCAGCAGCCAAGAGTCCGACTCTTATAGCAATCAGCCCCAGCATTTT. This encodes CASSQESDSYSNQPQHF.